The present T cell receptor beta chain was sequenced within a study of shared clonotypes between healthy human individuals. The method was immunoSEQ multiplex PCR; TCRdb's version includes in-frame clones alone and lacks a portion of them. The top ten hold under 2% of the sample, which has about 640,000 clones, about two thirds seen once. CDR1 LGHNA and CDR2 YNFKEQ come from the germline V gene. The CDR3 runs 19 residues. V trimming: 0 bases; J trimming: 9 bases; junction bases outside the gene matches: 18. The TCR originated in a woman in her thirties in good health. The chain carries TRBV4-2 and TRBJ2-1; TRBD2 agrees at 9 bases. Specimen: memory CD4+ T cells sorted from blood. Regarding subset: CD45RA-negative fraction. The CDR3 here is CASSQDRRAASGKGGEQFF. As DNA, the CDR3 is TGTGCCAGCAGCCAAGATCGCCGGGCCGCTAGCGGGAAGGGCGGTGAGCAGTTCTTC.